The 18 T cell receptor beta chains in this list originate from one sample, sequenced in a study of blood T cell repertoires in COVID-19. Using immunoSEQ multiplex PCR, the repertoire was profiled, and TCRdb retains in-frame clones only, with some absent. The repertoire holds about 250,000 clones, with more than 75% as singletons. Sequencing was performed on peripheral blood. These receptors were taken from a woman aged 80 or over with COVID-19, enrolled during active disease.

CDR3 sequence reads: CASSLLRDTEAFF. The CDR3 nucleotides are TGTGCCAGCAGCTTACTGCGGGACACTGAAGCTTTCTTT. The rearrangement joins TRBV7-2 to TRBJ1-1; unclear D gene. Trimming left V 2 bases short and J 3 bases short, with 7 bases between. From germline, CDR1 is SGHTA and CDR2 FQGNSA. The CDR3 is made up of 13 amino acids.

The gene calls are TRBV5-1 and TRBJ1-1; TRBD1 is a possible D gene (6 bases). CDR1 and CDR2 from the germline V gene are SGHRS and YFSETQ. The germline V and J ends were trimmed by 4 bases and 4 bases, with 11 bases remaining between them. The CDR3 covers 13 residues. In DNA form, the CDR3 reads TGCGCCAGCAGCACTCAGGGGTTCACTGAAGCTTTCTTT. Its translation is CASSTQGFTEAFF.

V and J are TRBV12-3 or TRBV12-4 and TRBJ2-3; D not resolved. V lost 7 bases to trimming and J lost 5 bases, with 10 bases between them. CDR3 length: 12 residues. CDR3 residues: CASTPLRDTQYF. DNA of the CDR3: TGTGCCAGCACCCCTTTGCGAGATACGCAGTATTTT.

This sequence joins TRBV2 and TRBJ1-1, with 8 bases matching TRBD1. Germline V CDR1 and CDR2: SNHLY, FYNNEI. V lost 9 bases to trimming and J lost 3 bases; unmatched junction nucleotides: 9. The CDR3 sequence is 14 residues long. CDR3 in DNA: TGTGCCAGTCCCCCTAAACAGGGGGACACTGAAGCTTTCTTT. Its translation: CASPPKQGDTEAFF.

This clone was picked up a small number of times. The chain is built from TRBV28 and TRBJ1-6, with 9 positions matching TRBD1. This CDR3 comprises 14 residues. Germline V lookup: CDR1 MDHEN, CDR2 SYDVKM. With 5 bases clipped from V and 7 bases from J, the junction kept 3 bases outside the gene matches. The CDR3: CASSLTGGNSPLHF. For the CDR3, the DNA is TGTGCCAGCAGTCTGACAGGGGGGAATTCACCCCTCCACTTT.

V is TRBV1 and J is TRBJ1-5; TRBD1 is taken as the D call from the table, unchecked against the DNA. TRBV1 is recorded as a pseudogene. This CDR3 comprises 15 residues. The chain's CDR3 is CTSSQEQGVGQPQHF. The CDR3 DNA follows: TGCACCAGCAGCCAAGAACAGGGGGTGGGTCAGCCCCAGCATTTT.

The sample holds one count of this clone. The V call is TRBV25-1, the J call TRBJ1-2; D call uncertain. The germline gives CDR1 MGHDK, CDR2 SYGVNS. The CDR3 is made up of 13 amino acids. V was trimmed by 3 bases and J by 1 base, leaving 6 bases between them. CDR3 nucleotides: TGTGCCAGCAGTGAGACATTTAACTATGGCTACACCTTC. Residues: CASSETFNYGYTF.

CDR3 nucleotides: TGCGCCAGCAGCTCGGGACAGATCTACAATGAGCAGTTCTTC. Its protein is CASSSGQIYNEQFF. The chain combines TRBV5-1 with TRBJ2-1; the match to TRBD1 covers 7 bases. The germline V gene has CDR1 SGHRS and CDR2 YFSETQ. Unmatched junction bases numbered 3, after V lost 3 bases and J lost 3 bases. This CDR3 spans 14 amino acids.

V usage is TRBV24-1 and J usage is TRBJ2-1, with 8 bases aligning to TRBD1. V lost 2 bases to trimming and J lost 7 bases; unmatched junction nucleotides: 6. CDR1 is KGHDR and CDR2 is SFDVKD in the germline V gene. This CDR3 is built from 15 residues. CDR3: CATSDSLGTGNEQFF. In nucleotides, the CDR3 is TGTGCCACCAGTGATTCGCTGGGGACAGGTAATGAGCAGTTCTTC.

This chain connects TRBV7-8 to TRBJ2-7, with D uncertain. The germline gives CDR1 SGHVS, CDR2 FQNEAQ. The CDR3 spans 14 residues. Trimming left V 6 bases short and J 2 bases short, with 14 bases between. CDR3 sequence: CASSPRLEAYEQYF. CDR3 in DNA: TGTGCCAGCAGTCCTCGTCTAGAAGCCTACGAGCAGTACTTC.

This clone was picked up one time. The CDR3 spells CASSQEGTGNSPLHF. The DNA of the CDR3 is TGTGCCAGCAGCCAAGAAGGGACAGGTAATTCACCCCTCCACTTT. V and J are TRBV4-2 and TRBJ1-6; TRBD1 agrees at 8 bases. V shed 0 bases and J 6 bases; nucleotides not matched to a gene: 1. This CDR3 has 15 amino acids. CDR1 is LGHNA, CDR2 YNFKEQ, per germline.

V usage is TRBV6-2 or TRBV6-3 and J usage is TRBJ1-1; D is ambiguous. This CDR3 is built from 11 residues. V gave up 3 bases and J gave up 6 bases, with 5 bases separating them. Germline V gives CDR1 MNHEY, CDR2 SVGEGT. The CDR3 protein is CASSYLSEAFF. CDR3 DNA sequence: TGTGCCAGCAGTTATCTGTCTGAAGCTTTCTTT.

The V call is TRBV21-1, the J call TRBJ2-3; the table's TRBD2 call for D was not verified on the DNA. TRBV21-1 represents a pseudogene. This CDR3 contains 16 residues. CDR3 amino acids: CASSKNILGVPDTQYF. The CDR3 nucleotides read TGTGCCAGCAGCAAAAATATTCTCGGAGTCCCAGATACGCAGTATTTT.

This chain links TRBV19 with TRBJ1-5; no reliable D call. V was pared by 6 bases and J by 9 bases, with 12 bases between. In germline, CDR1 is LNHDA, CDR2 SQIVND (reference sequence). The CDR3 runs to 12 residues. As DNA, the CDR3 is TGTGCCAGTAGGACCCCTCTAGGGCCCCAGCATTTT. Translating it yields CASRTPLGPQHF.

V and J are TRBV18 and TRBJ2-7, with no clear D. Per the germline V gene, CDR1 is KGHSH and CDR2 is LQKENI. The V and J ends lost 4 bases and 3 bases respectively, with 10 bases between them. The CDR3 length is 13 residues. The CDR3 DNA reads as TGTGCCAGCTCACGGCTGCAATACTACGAGCAGTACGTC. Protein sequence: CASSRLQYYEQYV.

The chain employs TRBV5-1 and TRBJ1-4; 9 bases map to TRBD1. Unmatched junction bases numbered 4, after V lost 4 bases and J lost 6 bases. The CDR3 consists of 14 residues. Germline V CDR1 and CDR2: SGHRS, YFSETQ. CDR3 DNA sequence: TGCGCCAGCAGCCTTAGACAGGGGGATGAAAAACTGTTTTTT. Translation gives CASSLRQGDEKLFF.

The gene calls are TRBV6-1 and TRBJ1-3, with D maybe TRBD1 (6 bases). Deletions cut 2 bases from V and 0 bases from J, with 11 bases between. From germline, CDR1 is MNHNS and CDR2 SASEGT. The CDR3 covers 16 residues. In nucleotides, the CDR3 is TGTGCCAGCAGTGAATTCGTAGGGGGCTCTGGAAACACCATATATTTT. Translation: CASSEFVGGSGNTIYF.

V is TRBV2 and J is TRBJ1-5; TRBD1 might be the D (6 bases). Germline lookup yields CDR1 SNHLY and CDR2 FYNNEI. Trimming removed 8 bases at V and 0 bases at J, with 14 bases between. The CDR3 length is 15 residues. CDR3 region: CASSHWTVSNQPQHF. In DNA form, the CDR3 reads TGTGCCAGCTCACATTGGACAGTTAGCAATCAGCCCCAGCATTTT. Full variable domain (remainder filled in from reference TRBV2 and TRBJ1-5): EPEVTQTPSHQVTQMGQEVILRCVPISNHLYFYWYRQILGQKVEFLVSFYNNEISEKSEIFDDQFSVERPDGSNFTLKIRSTKLEDSAMYFCASSHWTVSNQPQHFGDGTRLSIL.